This TCR beta chain was profiled in a study of vaccination and CD4 T cells after COVID-19. Regarding treatment: roughly 10-day PBMC culture with coronavirus spike peptide pools or control peptides (ViraFEST assay). Study conclusions and caveats: Clonotypes reactive to SARS-CoV-2 had a median that went up from around 20 to 38, but not significantly.

Regarding this clonotype: The antigen is unknown.

The study sequenced cultured CD4+ T cell DNA using the Oncomine TCR Beta short-read assay. TCRdb redid the calling of the PCR reads with MiXCR, one entry per CDR3 protein. This sample has 15,000 or so distinct CDR3 sequences, with around 30% found just once. Specimen: cultured CD4+ T cells from blood. This TCR was recovered from a human donor with COVID-19.

Here the CDR3 reads CASSLTGTGNTEAFF. The CDR3 nucleotides read TGTGCCAGCAGCCTCACCGGGACAGGGAACACTGAAGCTTTCTTT. This rearrangement joins TRBV7-3 to TRBJ1-1; 8 nucleotides align to TRBD1. Unmatched junction bases numbered 6, after V lost 5 bases and J lost 1 base. Germline V gene sequence: CDR1 SGHTA, CDR2 FQGTGA. The CDR3 is 15 amino acids.